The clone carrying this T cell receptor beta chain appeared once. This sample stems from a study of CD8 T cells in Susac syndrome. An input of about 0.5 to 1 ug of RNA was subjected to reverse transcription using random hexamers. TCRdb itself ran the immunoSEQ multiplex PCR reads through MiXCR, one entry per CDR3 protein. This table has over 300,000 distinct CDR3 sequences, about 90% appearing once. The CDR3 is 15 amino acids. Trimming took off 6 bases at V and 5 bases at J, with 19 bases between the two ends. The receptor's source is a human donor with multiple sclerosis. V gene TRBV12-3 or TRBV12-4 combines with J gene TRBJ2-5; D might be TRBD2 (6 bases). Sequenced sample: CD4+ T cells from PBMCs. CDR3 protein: CASSVQGGVRETQYF. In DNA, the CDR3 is TGTGCCAGCAGCGTCCAGGGCGGGGTGAGGGAGACCCAGTACTTC.